This T cell receptor beta chain was found in a study of CD8 T cells in Susac syndrome. RNA, at 0.5 to 1 ug, was reverse transcribed with random hexamers. Each CDR3 protein is one row after TCRdb ran MiXCR on the immunoSEQ multiplex PCR reads. The table has about 210,000 distinct CDR3 sequences, 95% seen once; the top ten hold 0.08% to 0.11%. The V segment lost 8 bases and the J segment 5 bases; nucleotides outside the gene matches: 15. The CDR3 totals 16 residues. The V gene's germline CDR1 is SGHAT and CDR2 FQNNGV. While serving as controls, healthy donors were matched for age and sex. The rearrangement joins TRBV11-2 to TRBJ2-5; 9 bases are shared with TRBD2. The specimen sequenced was CD4+ T cells from PBMCs. The sequence came from a human donor in good health. The CDR3 DNA follows: TGTGCCAGCTTCCGCCTGGCGGGGGGGGCGGGCGAGACCCAGTACTTC. Its translation is CASFRLAGGAGETQYF.